Presented here are 25 T cell receptor beta chains from one specimen sequenced in a study of neoadjuvant nivolumab and ipilimumab in lung cancer. Clones were read by immunoSEQ multiplex PCR, and TCRdb kept only the in-frame ones, dropping some. This sample carries tens of thousands of clones, more than 80% of them seen once, and the ten largest clones take 4% to 6%. The sample was tumor tissue, taken after neoadjuvant nivolumab, alone or with ipilimumab, at or shortly before surgery. These receptors were collected from an adult with non-small cell lung cancer.

The rearrangement uses TRBV5-5 and TRBJ2-7, with 7 nucleotides matching TRBD1. Losses at the gene ends were 3 bases for V and 0 bases for J; bases not matched to a gene: 6. The CDR3 spans 15 residues. Germline V gene lookup returns CDR1 SGHKS and CDR2 YYEKEE (reference sequence). The CDR3 here is CASSSQWDSSYEQYF. The CDR3 DNA follows: TGTGCCAGCAGCTCTCAATGGGACAGCTCCTACGAGCAGTACTTC. The full variable domain, with the rest looked up from reference TRBV5-5 and TRBJ2-7, is DAGVTQSPTHLIKTRGQQVTLRCSPISGHKSVSWYQQVLGQGPQFIFQYYEKEERGRGNFPDRFSARQFPNYSSELNVNALLLGDSALYLCASSSQWDSSYEQYFGPGTRLTVT.

The V gene is TRBV5-6, the J gene TRBJ1-1; maybe TRBD1 (5 bases). Germline assignment: CDR1 SGHDT and CDR2 YYEEEE. The CDR3 extends over 15 amino acids. Trimming took off 4 bases at V and 0 bases at J, with 13 bases between the two ends. CDR3 coding DNA: TGTGCCAGCAGCAAGCTACTAGGGGTGAACACTGAAGCTTTCTTT. It yields the protein CASSKLLGVNTEAFF.

The chain uses TRBV10-3 and TRBJ1-3; 7 nucleotides agree with TRBD1. The V and J ends lost 8 bases and 0 bases, in that order; junction bases with no gene match: 1. The CDR3 loop spans 13 amino acids. Germline values: CDR1 ENHRY, CDR2 SYGVKD. The CDR3 loop is CAIRDSSGNTIYF. The CDR3, as DNA: TGTGCCATCCGGGACAGCTCTGGAAACACCATATATTTT.

The rearrangement links TRBV4-1 to TRBJ1-1; D may be TRBD1 (5 bases). Trimming shortened V by 3 bases and J by 1 base, and 15 bases separated the two germline ends. CDR1 is MGHRA and CDR2 is YSYEKL in the germline V gene. This CDR3 has 16 amino acids. CDR3 amino acids: CASSQGTGLRNTEAFF. The CDR3 coding sequence is TGCGCCAGCAGCCAGGGGACGGGGCTCAGGAACACTGAAGCTTTCTTT.

The chain combines TRBV7-9 with TRBJ1-6; 8 nucleotides match TRBD1. Trimming at V came to 1 base and at J to 10 bases, leaving 3 bases not matched to a gene. From germline, CDR1 is SEHNR and CDR2 FQNEAQ (reference sequence). CDR3 length equals 14 residues. Here the CDR3 reads CASSLGTGSSPLHF. CDR3 nucleotide sequence: TGTGCCAGCAGCTTAGGGACAGGGTCCTCACCCCTCCACTTT.

V is TRBV18 and J is TRBJ1-5, with D uncertain. V shed 0 bases and J shed 4 bases, with 1 base lying between them. Per the germline V gene, CDR1 is KGHSH and CDR2 is LQKENI. This CDR3 spans 12 amino acids. CDR3 loop: CASSPPNQPQHF. CDR3 nucleotides: TGTGCCAGCTCACCACCAAATCAGCCCCAGCATTTT.

This clone was seen just once. J is TRBJ1-1 and V is TRBV28; D perhaps matches TRBD1 (6 bases). CDR3 length: 13 residues. CDR1 is MDHEN and CDR2 is SYDVKM in the germline V gene. Deletions cut 8 bases from V and 1 base from J, with 11 bases between. The CDR3 nucleotides read TGTGCCAGCCTGGACAGCACGAACACTGAAGCTTTCTTT. Translating gives CASLDSTNTEAFF.

The chain carries TRBV9 and TRBJ1-5, with no clear D. V was pared by 0 bases and J by 5 bases, with 12 bases between. The CDR3 loop spans 15 amino acids. From germline, CDR1 is SGDLS and CDR2 YYNGEE. This CDR3 is CASSVDPAGDQPQHF. CDR3 bases: TGTGCCAGCAGCGTAGACCCCGCCGGGGATCAGCCCCAGCATTTT.

The rearrangement uses TRBV28 and TRBJ2-4, with D perhaps matching TRBD1 (5 bases). This CDR3 is 13 amino acids long. V shed 6 bases and J shed 14 bases, with 20 bases lying between them. CDR1 and CDR2 (germline): MDHEN, SYDVKM. The CDR3 reads CASSQQDQEREYF. For the CDR3, the DNA is TGTGCCAGCAGCCAACAGGACCAGGAGAGAGAGTACTTC. Based on the CDR3 plus reference TRBV28 and TRBJ2-4, the full variable domain is DVKVTQSSRYLVKRTGEKVFLECVQDMDHENMFWYRQDPGLGLRLIYFSYDVKMKEKGDIPEGYSVSREKKERFSLILESASTNQTSMYLCASSQQDQEREYFGAGTRLSVL.

The rearrangement uses TRBV9 and TRBJ1-4; 8 bases align to TRBD1. The CDR3 sequence is 15 residues long. Germline trimming cut 4 bases from V and 7 bases from J; bases unmatched to any gene: 9. The germline CDR1 and CDR2 sequences are SGDLS and YYNGEE. CDR3 loop: CASSRTGTGGEKLFF. CDR3 sequence (DNA): TGTGCCAGCAGCCGTACCGGGACAGGAGGTGAAAAACTGTTTTTT.

As for this clone: Other DNA sequences in the same sample also yield this CDR3. The chain is built from TRBV6-5 and TRBJ2-7; 12 bases line up with TRBD2. This CDR3 spans 16 amino acids. Losses at the gene ends were 0 bases for V and 0 bases for J; bases not matched to a gene: 0. Germline CDR1 is MNHEY and CDR2 is SVGAGI. The CDR3 region is CASSYSGLAGSYEQYF. CDR3 DNA: TGTGCCAGCAGTTACTCGGGACTAGCGGGCTCCTACGAGCAGTACTTC.

V and J are TRBV19 and TRBJ1-2; no reliable D call. This CDR3 spans 14 amino acids. The germline V and J ends were trimmed by 5 bases and 7 bases, with 17 bases remaining between them. The germline CDR1 and CDR2 sequences are LNHDA and SQIVND (reference sequence). The DNA for the CDR3 is TGTGCCAGTAGTGAAGACACTAAAGCGGCTGGCTACACCTTC. Its translation: CASSEDTKAAGYTF.

The chain has TRBV7-2 and TRBJ2-2; D is unresolved. The CDR3 extends over 14 amino acids. Germline V lookup: CDR1 SGHTA, CDR2 FQGNSA. Trimming shortened V by 1 base and J by 6 bases, and 9 bases separated the two germline ends. CDR3 DNA: TGTGCCAGCAGCTTAGAGAGACTGTCCGGGGAGCTGTTTTTT. As protein: CASSLERLSGELFF.

This rearrangement joins TRBV19 to TRBJ2-5, with D tentatively TRBD1 (5 bases). V was cut by 2 bases and J by 5 bases, with 9 bases left in between. The germline V gene encodes CDR1 LNHDA and CDR2 SQIVND (reference sequence). CDR3 length: 13 residues. CDR3 DNA sequence: TGTGCCAGTAGTATAACAGGCACGGAGACCCAGTACTTC. It translates to CASSITGTETQYF.

The sample holds a few counts of this clone. The genes are TRBV5-1 and TRBJ2-7; TRBD1 matches at 9 bases. Germline V gene data show CDR1 as SGHRS and CDR2 as YFSETQ. The length of the CDR3 is 14 residues. Losses at the gene ends were 4 bases for V and 4 bases for J; bases not matched to a gene: 6. CDR3 residues: CASSPDRGRYEQYF. The DNA for the CDR3 is TGCGCCAGCAGCCCGGACAGGGGTAGGTACGAGCAGTACTTC.

The chain is built from TRBV28 and TRBJ2-7; D is unresolved. There are 15 residues in the CDR3. Trimming pared 3 bases from V and 0 bases from J, leaving 12 bases between. Germline CDR1 and CDR2: MDHEN and SYDVKM. CDR3 residues: CASSFDHQSSYEQYF. CDR3 DNA sequence: TGTGCCAGCAGTTTCGACCACCAGAGCTCCTACGAGCAGTACTTC.

CDR3 protein: CAIRGQGDTGELFF. Written as DNA, the CDR3 is TGTGCCATCAGGGGACAGGGAGACACCGGGGAGCTGTTTTTT. V usage is TRBV10-3 and J usage is TRBJ2-2, with 9 bases identical to TRBD1. The CDR3 has 14 amino acids. The germline V gene encodes CDR1 ENHRY and CDR2 SYGVKD. Trimming at V came to 6 bases and at J to 3 bases, leaving 2 bases not matched to a gene.

This sequence joins TRBV5-5 and TRBJ2-7, with D maybe TRBD1 (5 bases). Germline CDR1 is SGHKS and CDR2 is YYEKEE (reference sequence). The CDR3 totals 12 residues. V was clipped by 1 base and J by 4 bases, with 6 bases between them. The DNA for the CDR3 is TGTGCCAGCAGCTTGACAGGTTACGAGCAGTACTTC. It is translated as CASSLTGYEQYF.

This sequence joins TRBV28 and TRBJ2-7; D is perhaps TRBD2 (5 bases). Per germline, CDR1 MDHEN and CDR2 SYDVKM. V was shortened by 3 bases and J by 6 bases, with 15 bases between the two germline ends. The CDR3 loop spans 14 amino acids. In DNA, the CDR3 is TGTGCCAGCAGTTTCACGGGAATCTTCCGCGAGCAGTACTTC. It specifies CASSFTGIFREQYF.

V is TRBV5-4 and J is TRBJ2-5; TRBD2 is a possible D gene (6 bases). Per germline, CDR1 SGHNT and CDR2 YYREEE (reference sequence). The CDR3 length is 14 residues. Deletions cut 3 bases from V and 1 base from J, with 10 bases between. CDR3 nucleotide sequence: TGTGCCAGCAGCTCCTCTAGCGTCCAAGAGACCCAGTACTTC. It translates to CASSSSSVQETQYF.

CDR3 bases: TGTGCCTGGGAGGGGGTTGGTCAGGGAAACACCATATATTTT. Translation: CAWEGVGQGNTIYF. V is TRBV30 and J is TRBJ1-3, with D maybe TRBD1 (6 bases). Trimming pared 5 bases from V and 4 bases from J, leaving 15 bases between. CDR3 length: 14 residues. Looked up from germline, CDR1 is GTSNPN and CDR2 is SVGIG (reference sequence).

The V and J genes are TRBV12-5 and TRBJ2-2; either TRBD1 or TRBD2 may supply D (5 bases each). The V end was cut by 2 bases, the J end by 7 bases, with 8 bases between. Germline lookup yields CDR1 LGHNT and CDR2 FRNRAP. The CDR3 is 13 residues long. The CDR3 loop reads CASGLWGYGELFF. The CDR3 bases are TGTGCTAGTGGTTTGTGGGGGTACGGGGAGCTGTTTTTT.

This rearrangement joins TRBV27 to TRBJ1-3, with D perhaps matching TRBD1 (5 bases). CDR3 size: 13 residues. Per germline, CDR1 MNHEY and CDR2 SMNVEV (reference sequence). Trimming pared 5 bases from V and 3 bases from J, leaving 8 bases between. As DNA, the CDR3 is TGTGCCAGCAGTCTCAGGGATGGAAACACCATATATTTT. As protein: CASSLRDGNTIYF.

The gene calls are TRBV5-8 and TRBJ1-2; D unclear. Germline V gene lookup returns CDR1 SGHTS and CDR2 YDEGEE. The germline V and J ends were trimmed by 4 bases and 4 bases, with 11 bases remaining between them. There are 13 residues in the CDR3. The CDR3 protein is CASSRQVFYGYTF. CDR3 coding DNA: TGTGCCAGCAGCCGTCAGGTCTTCTATGGCTACACCTTC.

The chain joins TRBV29-1 to TRBJ2-7; tentatively, D is TRBD1 (6 bases). CDR3 size: 17 residues. Deletions cut 1 base from V and 0 bases from J, with 19 bases between. Germline loops: CDR1 SQVTM, CDR2 ANQGSEA. The CDR3 sequence is CSVEAFDRTSYSYEQYF. The CDR3 bases are TGCAGCGTTGAAGCCTTCGACAGGACCTCTTACTCCTACGAGCAGTACTTC.